Listed below are T cell receptor beta chains from one sample, sequenced in a study of blood T cells in healthy people across ages. TCRdb fed the 5' RACE reads into MiXCR, producing one record per CDR3 protein. There are about 1.5 million distinct CDR3 sequences in the sample; approximately 40% occur only once, and 6.5% to 10% lies in the top ten. Material: blood. Receptors were obtained from a woman aged 18 to 35 in good health. Both conserved end residues are part of each CDR3. Each record gives: V gene, clone size, D gene, CDR3 length, J gene, CDR3 protein, CDR3 DNA. A D gene is named only where the DNA matches it firmly. Some rows have no size entry. The others give once, few or many, or a class for an expanded clone.

>TRBV14|-|-|11|TRBJ1-2
CASTAGLSYTF
TGTGCCAGCACCGCTGGGCTGAGCTACACCTTC
>TRBV7-9|-|-|14|TRBJ2-3
CASSLMAGPDTQYF
TGTGCCAGCAGCTTAATGGCGGGGCCAGATACGCAGTATTTT
>TRBV12-3/TRBV12-4|few|-|13|TRBJ2-3
CASSLARSDTQYF
TGTGCCAGCAGTTTAGCGCGGTCAGATACGCAGTATTTT
>TRBV7-6|-|TRBD2|17|TRBJ2-1
CASSSAGGTSGHNEQFF
TGTGCCAGCAGCTCGGCGGGCGGGACTAGCGGACACAATGAGCAGTTCTTC
>TRBV20-1|-|-|13|TRBJ1-5
CSAPGSSNQPQHF
TGCAGTGCCCCAGGGTCTAGCAATCAGCCCCAGCATTTT
>TRBV10-3|many|-|12|TRBJ2-7
CAINRGRDEQYF
TGTGCCATCAATCGGGGGCGCGACGAGCAGTACTTC
>TRBV7-2|few|TRBD2|14|TRBJ2-1
CASSLVAGTNEQFF
TGTGCCAGCAGCTTAGTAGCGGGGACGAATGAGCAGTTCTTC
>TRBV6-5|-|TRBD1|13|TRBJ1-1
CASSSDREAEAFF
TGTGCCAGCAGCTCGGACAGGGAGGCTGAAGCTTTCTTT
>TRBV10-1|few|TRBD2|16|TRBJ2-3
CASSETGLADTDTQYF
TGCGCCAGCAGTGAGACGGGACTAGCGGATACAGATACGCAGTATTTT
>TRBV10-3|-|-|15|TRBJ2-3
CAISRAGDTTDTQYF
TGTGCCATCAGCCGGGCGGGGGACACTACAGATACGCAGTATTTT
>TRBV5-1|few|-|14|TRBJ1-1
CASSLGWDGTEAFF
TGCGCCAGCAGCTTGGGCTGGGACGGGACTGAAGCTTTCTTT
>TRBV28|-|-|13|TRBJ1-2
CASSWADSYGYTF
TGTGCCAGCAGTTGGGCGGACAGTTATGGCTACACCTTC
>TRBV10-2|-|TRBD1|14|TRBJ2-7
CASRPGQESDEQYF
TGCGCCAGTCGGCCGGGACAGGAATCCGACGAGCAGTACTTC
>TRBV12-3/TRBV12-4|-|-|15|TRBJ1-1
CASSARRQMNTEAFF
TGTGCCAGCAGTGCCAGACGGCAAATGAACACTGAAGCTTTCTTT
>TRBV7-2|-|TRBD2|17|TRBJ2-3
CASSPRGVAGLADTQYF
TGTGCCAGCAGCCCCCGGGGGGTAGCGGGATTGGCAGATACGCAGTATTTT
>TRBV27|few|-|12|TRBJ2-1
CASSGGLGEQFF
TGTGCCAGCAGCGGCGGCCTCGGAGAGCAGTTCTTC
>TRBV20-1|-|-|15|TRBJ2-1
CSAINADERYNEQFF
TGCAGTGCTATAAATGCAGATGAAAGATACAATGAGCAGTTCTTC
>TRBV20-1|-|TRBD2|13|TRBJ2-7
CSARTSGGYEQYF
TGCAGTGCCCGGACTAGCGGCGGCTATGAGCAGTACTTC
>TRBV5-8|few|-|18|TRBJ2-3
CASSLGRGLAHSTDTQYF
TGTGCCAGCAGCTTGGGAAGGGGCCTAGCGCACAGCACAGATACGCAGTATTTT
>TRBV10-3|-|TRBD2|15|TRBJ2-5
CAISRAGGLHNEQYF
TGTGCCATCAGCAGGGCGGGGGGGCTACACAATGAGCAGTACTTC
>TRBV5-1|-|-|14|TRBJ2-7
CVSSLTQGKYEQYF
TGCGTCAGCAGCTTAACCCAGGGAAAGTACGAGCAGTACTTC
>TRBV20-1|-|-|12|TRBJ1-1
CSAKGMNTEAFF
TGCAGTGCAAAGGGGATGAACACTGAAGCTTTCTTT
>TRBV7-9|few|-|14|TRBJ2-1
CASSLRSADNEQFF
TGTGCCAGCAGCTTAAGATCAGCAGACAATGAGCAGTTCTTC
>TRBV20-1|-|TRBD2|14|TRBJ2-5
CSARAGGPVNEQYF
TGCAGTGCTCGAGCGGGAGGGCCTGTCAATGAGCAGTACTTC
>TRBV6-1|-|-|13|TRBJ2-1
CASSKGPPSEQFF
TGTGCCAGCAGTAAGGGACCCCCCAGTGAGCAGTTCTTC
>TRBV12-3/TRBV12-4|few|-|17|TRBJ1-5
CASTLGRRGSSNQPQHF
TGTGCCAGCACCCTCGGGAGACGGGGGAGTAGCAATCAGCCCCAGCATTTT
>TRBV20-1|few|-|15|TRBJ2-5
CSARLDYPSQETQYF
TGCAGTGCTAGACTCGACTACCCGAGCCAAGAGACCCAGTACTTC
>TRBV7-9|few|-|13|TRBJ2-5
CASSFAPRETQYF
TGTGCCAGCAGCTTCGCACCCCGGGAGACCCAGTACTTC